This TCR beta chain was observed in a study of T cell responses to AZD1222 COVID-19 vaccine. Of note for this clone: One end of the junction does not line up with germline, which may come from a read error.

Some clones are missing from TCRdb's copy, which holds only in-frame ones; the method was immunoSEQ multiplex PCR. Of some 86,000 clones listed, 90% are singletons. The germline gives CDR1 SNHLY, CDR2 FYNNEI. CDR3 length: 15 amino acids. The specimen comprised peripheral blood, sampled 28 days after the second AZD1222 dose. The sequence derives from an adult who received the AZD1222 COVID-19 vaccine. The chain joins TRBV2 to TRBJ2-1, with 8 bases matching TRBD1. The CDR3 spells CASREDRGGYNEQFF. The CDR3 region has the DNA TGTGCCAGCAGGGAAGACAGGGGCGGCTACAATGAGCAGTTCTTC.